These T cell receptor beta chains were read from a single sample in a study of T cells after yellow fever vaccination. One entry per CDR3 protein results from TCRdb running MiXCR on the 5' RACE reads. Altogether about 550,000 distinct CDR3 sequences are present, 19% being singletons, with the ten largest covering around 15%. The sequencing used PBMCs, collected 15 days after the yellow fever booster vaccination. The receptors were gathered from a man aged 30-40 years who received the YFV17D yellow fever vaccine. Each CDR3 is given with its conserved first and last residue. The D gene is left open where the match is weak. Some rows mark clone size as missing; the rest say once, few, many or name a class of expanded clone.

size | D | J | V | length | DNA | CDR3
- | TRBD1 | TRBJ1-1 | TRBV5-1 | 14 | TGCGCCAGCAGCTACACCTCAGGGGGCACTGAAGCTTTCTTT | CASSYTSGGTEAFF
few | TRBD1 | TRBJ2-5 | TRBV6-2/TRBV6-3 | 15 | TGTGCCAGCACCTTTAACAGGGGCCGCGGGGAGACCCAGTACTTC | CASTFNRGRGETQYF
few | TRBD1 | TRBJ2-5 | TRBV6-1 | 13 | TGTGCCAGCAGAAGACAGGGGCAAGAGACCCAGTACTTC | CASRRQGQETQYF
few | - | TRBJ2-5 | TRBV10-3 | 14 | TGTGCCATCAGTTCTGGGACTGTCCAAGAGACCCAGTACTTC | CAISSGTVQETQYF
- | - | TRBJ2-2 | TRBV29-1 | 12 | TGCAGCGTCTTTAGTTGGGCCGGGGAGCTGTTTTTT | CSVFSWAGELFF
few | TRBD2 | TRBJ2-7 | TRBV4-3 | 16 | TGCGCCAGCAGCCAAGTCACCTCTAGCGGGAACTACGAGCAGTACTTC | CASSQVTSSGNYEQYF
- | - | TRBJ2-7 | TRBV29-1 | 13 | TGCAGCGTTGTGGGGGCTAGCTCCTACGAGCAGTACTTC | CSVVGASSYEQYF
- | - | TRBJ2-7 | TRBV7-9 | 13 | TGTGCCAGCAGCTTAAGCGGGTACTACGAGCAGTACTTC | CASSLSGYYEQYF
few | - | TRBJ2-1 | TRBV4-3 | 14 | TGCGCCAGCAGCCAAGAGGGGAAAAACAATGAGCAGTTCTTC | CASSQEGKNNEQFF
few | TRBD1 | TRBJ1-1 | TRBV2 | 14 | TGTGCCAGCACTAATGGACAGGGGAACACTGAAGCTTTCTTT | CASTNGQGNTEAFF
few | - | TRBJ2-7 | TRBV5-1 | 14 | TGCGCCAGCAGCTTGGGAGGAGGCGTCCACGAGCAGTACTTC | CASSLGGGVHEQYF
- | TRBD1 | TRBJ1-2 | TRBV19 | 15 | TGTGCCAGTAGTCCACGTCCGGACAGGGGGAATGGCTACACCTTC | CASSPRPDRGNGYTF
- | - | TRBJ2-3 | TRBV2 | 16 | TGTGCCAGCAGTGAGTACGGTGGGGCCCCCACAGATACGCAGTATTTT | CASSEYGGAPTDTQYF
- | TRBD2 | TRBJ2-7 | TRBV27 | 17 | TGTGCCAGCAGTTTATCGTTTTCGACTAGCGGGAGTCTCGAGCAGTACTTC | CASSLSFSTSGSLEQYF
- | - | TRBJ2-7 | TRBV4-2 | 13 | TGTGCCATCAGCCCCGGGCAGCTCTACGAGCAGTACTTC | CAISPGQLYEQYF
few | - | TRBJ2-1 | TRBV20-1 | 15 | TGCAGTGCTAGCCCAACCTCACTAGGAAACAATGAGCAGTTCTTC | CSASPTSLGNNEQFF
few | TRBD2 | TRBJ2-7 | TRBV20-1 | 14 | TGCAGTGCTAGGAAGGGAGGGCCTACCTACGAGCAGTACTTC | CSARKGGPTYEQYF
- | - | TRBJ1-6 | TRBV30 | 12 | TGTGCCTGGAGTGACAGAAATTCACCCCTCCACTTT | CAWSDRNSPLHF
- | TRBD2 | TRBJ2-3 | TRBV20-1 | 15 | TGCAGTGCTCAACCGGGACTAGGAATGAAGGATACGCAGTATTTT | CSAQPGLGMKDTQYF
few | - | TRBJ2-2 | TRBV5-1 | 15 | TGCGCCAGCAGCTTCCAGGCCCGATCCACCGGGGAGCTGTTTTTT | CASSFQARSTGELFF
few | - | TRBJ2-5 | TRBV5-1 | 14 | TGCGCCAGCAGCTTCGGACAGCAGCAAGAGACCCAGTACTTC | CASSFGQQQETQYF
- | - | TRBJ2-7 | TRBV15 | 15 | TGTGCCACCAGCAGAGAGTTTGGGGGTGACTACGAGCAGTACTTC | CATSREFGGDYEQYF
few | TRBD2 | TRBJ2-1 | TRBV7-2 | 16 | TGTGCCAGCAGCACCCGGACTAGCGGGAGGTTGGATGAGCAGTTCTTC | CASSTRTSGRLDEQFF
many | TRBD1 | TRBJ2-1 | TRBV5-1 | 14 | TGCGCCAGCAAAAACGACAGGGGGGACAATGAGCAGTTCTTC | CASKNDRGDNEQFF
few | - | TRBJ2-7 | TRBV3-1 | 15 | TGTGCCAGCAGCCATTCGCAGGGGATCCCCTACGAGCAGTACTTC | CASSHSQGIPYEQYF
- | - | TRBJ1-4 | TRBV7-8 | 12 | TGTGCCTCGGCGGGTTGGGGAGAAAAACTGTTTTTT | CASAGWGEKLFF
- | - | TRBJ2-1 | TRBV3-1 | 15 | TGTGCCAGCAGCCAAGAACAGGTAACCCACAATGAGCAGTTCTTC | CASSQEQVTHNEQFF
- | TRBD2 | TRBJ2-1 | TRBV12-3/TRBV12-4 | 13 | TGTGCCAGCCGAGCGGGAGCCCCCAATGAGCAGTTCTTC | CASRAGAPNEQFF
few | - | TRBJ2-3 | TRBV10-1 | 12 | TGCGCCAGCGCCCCTGGGACAGATACGCAGTATTTT | CASAPGTDTQYF
- | - | TRBJ2-3 | TRBV11-2 | 15 | TGTGCCAGCAGCCCAACGGCGGGGAGCACAGATACGCAGTATTTT | CASSPTAGSTDTQYF
few | TRBD2 | TRBJ2-3 | TRBV6-4 | 17 | TGTGCCAGCAGTCCCCCGTTTAGCGGGAGGGCCCCCAAAACTGAGTATTTT | CASSPPFSGRAPKTEYF
few | - | TRBJ2-3 | TRBV7-2 | 12 | TGTGCCAGCAGCCAGCTAAGGGGTACGCAGTATTTT | CASSQLRGTQYF
- | TRBD2 | TRBJ2-5 | TRBV2 | 15 | TGTGCCAGCAGACCGGGACTAGCGGAACAAGAGACCCAGTACTTC | CASRPGLAEQETQYF
- | TRBD2 | TRBJ2-4 | TRBV7-8 | 18 | TGTGCCAGCAGCCCGGGGGGGACTAGCGTCGGGGCCAAAAACATTCAGTACTTC | CASSPGGTSVGAKNIQYF
- | - | TRBJ1-6 | TRBV27 | 17 | TGTGCCAGCAAAGGTGGTAGGGCCAGCTCCTATAATTCACCCCTCCACTTT | CASKGGRASSYNSPLHF
- | TRBD2 | TRBJ2-5 | TRBV12-3/TRBV12-4 | 15 | TGTGCCAGCAGTCCTAGCGGGATACGTCACGAGACCCAGTACTTC | CASSPSGIRHETQYF
- | TRBD2 | TRBJ2-3 | TRBV6-1 | 14 | TGTGCCACTTCGACTAGCGGTCGCACAGATACGCAGTATTTT | CATSTSGRTDTQYF
- | - | TRBJ2-7 | TRBV5-1 | 14 | TGCGCCAGCAGCTTGGCTTCAGGGTACGACGAGCAGTACTTC | CASSLASGYDEQYF
few | - | TRBJ2-7 | TRBV7-6 | 14 | TGTGCCAGCAGCAAATCGGACGGACCGTACGAGCAGTACTTC | CASSKSDGPYEQYF
few | - | TRBJ2-5 | TRBV29-1 | 14 | TGCAGCGTTGAACCCGCCGGTCTACAAGAGACCCAGTACTTC | CSVEPAGLQETQYF
few | - | TRBJ2-1 | TRBV20-1 | 11 | TGCAGTGGGCGGACTAACAATGAGCAGTTCTTC | CSGRTNNEQFF
- | TRBD2 | TRBJ2-1 | TRBV14 | 17 | TGTGCCAGCAGAGGCAACCGTCCTAGCGGGACCTACAATGAGCAGTTCTTC | CASRGNRPSGTYNEQFF